This TCR beta chain was recorded in a study of blood T cells in healthy people across ages. Study summary: Template switching retrieved approximately one barcoded beta molecule for each two T cells.

A second roughly 6 to 12 cycle PCR used barcoded and J-beta primers. Each cDNA molecule was tagged by a template-switch adaptor that had 12 random nucleotides. TCRdb recomputed calls from the 5' RACE reads with MiXCR, one row per CDR3 protein. The sample gives hundreds of thousands of distinct CDR3 sequences, 20% to 30% of which show up once; under 3% is in the top ten. Deletions cut 5 bases from V and 1 base from J, with 11 bases between. The germline V gene has CDR1 LNHDA and CDR2 SQIVND (reference sequence). CDR3 size: 14 residues. This clonotype was seen a few times. This same sample was also part of a study on T cells of mothers and their children. That paper states: Over 8 million TCR beta CDR3 reads were obtained from each mother, and roughly 2.9 million from each child.

The sequenced sample consisted of blood. This clonotype originated in a boy aged 5-17 years in good health. The V gene is TRBV19, the J gene TRBJ1-2; maybe TRBD1 (5 bases). In nucleotides, the CDR3 is TGTGCCAGTAGTGACAGACCCAATAACTATGGCTACACCTTC. Translated: CASSDRPNNYGYTF. The full variable domain, in which reference TRBV19 and TRBJ1-2 provide the parts outside the CDR3, is DGGITQSPKYLFRKEGQNVTLSCEQNLNHDAMYWYRQDPGQGLRLIYYSQIVNDFQKGDIAEGYSVSREKKESFPLTVTSAQKNPTAFYLCASSDRPNNYGYTFGSGTRLTVV.